Below, one T cell receptor beta chain is given with its context. This entry comes from a study of blood T cell repertoires in COVID-19. Study information: The United States, Italy and Spain provided the acute and convalescent COVID-19 samples.

Libraries were prepared by immunoSEQ multiplex PCR; TCRdb keeps only in-frame clonotypes and omits some of them. The sample lists over 400,000 clones, about nine tenths occurring once. The V and J ends lost 4 bases and 8 bases, in that order; junction bases with no gene match: 8. Germline V gene sequence: CDR1 SGHRS, CDR2 YFSETQ. This CDR3 comprises 15 residues. The V call is TRBV5-1, the J call TRBJ1-4, with 10 nucleotides matching TRBD1. Sequenced: PBMCs or T cells enriched from blood (not recorded which). The receptor's source is a woman in her sixties or seventies who had recovered from COVID-19. Here the CDR3 reads CASSGGTGEREKLFF. CDR3 coding DNA: TGCGCCAGCAGCGGGGGGACAGGGGAGAGGGAAAAACTGTTTTTT.